Sequencing of this T cell receptor (beta chain) was carried out in a study of regulatory T cells in long-lasting Graves disease. The CDR3 is 13 residues long. CDR1 and CDR2 (germline): SNHLY, FYNNEI. V was trimmed by 4 bases and J by 8 bases, leaving 9 bases between them. This clonotype was picked up many times. Arm-PCR of CDR3 regions with iRepertoire HTBI primers generated TCR beta libraries. TCRdb ran MiXCR on the multiplex PCR reads and lists one entry per CDR3 protein. The sample gives around 320,000 distinct CDR3 sequences, around 15% of which show up once; roughly 29% is in the top ten. Time point described: newly diagnosed GD, antithyroid drugs for less than 3 months. The TCR library was made from RNA that had been extracted from PBMCs in TRIzol. The sample was also reused in another study, on T cells in Graves' hyperthyroidism and ophthalmopathy. That work states: From stable hyperthyroidism, ophthalmopathy was set apart by a 13 V-J model.

The sample consisted of peripheral blood mononuclear cells (PBMCs), taken at new diagnosis, from a patient treated with antithyroid drugs. The receptor was derived from a man in his forties with Graves disease. The chain combines TRBV2 with TRBJ2-6; D is unresolved. The CDR3 DNA is TGTGCCAGCAGTGTGACCCCGCCCAACGTCCTGACTTTC. It codes for CASSVTPPNVLTF.